This entry lists 8 T cell receptor beta chains sequenced from one sample in a study of cytomegalovirus exposure and HLA in healthy donors. PCR employed 60 Vbeta and 13 Jbeta primers. Libraries were prepared by immunoSEQ multiplex PCR; TCRdb keeps only in-frame clonotypes and omits some of them. The table lists about 85,000 clones, roughly 80% of them singletons. The sample was PBMCs. These receptors were obtained from a man aged 50 or older in good health and CMV-seropositive.

The genes are TRBV7-6 and TRBJ2-1; no firm D call. Looked up from germline, CDR1 is SGHVS and CDR2 is FNYEAQ. CDR3 length equals 15 residues. Trimming took off 0 bases at V and 4 bases at J, with 10 bases between the two ends. The CDR3: CASSLAYQLYNEQFF. DNA of the CDR3: TGTGCCAGCAGCTTAGCCTACCAATTATACAATGAGCAGTTCTTC.

A few counts support this clone. J is TRBJ2-7 and V is TRBV5-4; D perhaps matches TRBD1 (5 bases). Deletions cut 4 bases from V and 5 bases from J, with 13 bases between. Germline CDR1 reads SGHNT; CDR2 reads YYREEE (reference sequence). This CDR3 is 13 amino acids long. CDR3 in amino acids: CASSQLQGDEQYF. In DNA form, the CDR3 reads TGTGCCAGCAGCCAATTACAAGGGGACGAGCAGTACTTC. Together with reference TRBV5-4 and TRBJ2-7, the CDR3 gives the full variable domain: ETGVTQSPTHLIKTRGQQVTLRCSSQSGHNTVSWYQQALGQGPQFIFQYYREEENGRGNFPPRFSGLQFPNYSSELNVNALELDDSALYLCASSQLQGDEQYFGPGTRLTVT.

The chain links TRBV2 to TRBJ1-2; no clear D gene. The ends were cut back, 8 bases at V and 4 bases at J, with 17 bases in the middle. The CDR3 covers 14 residues. Germline-derived CDR1 and CDR2 are SNHLY and FYNNEI. The CDR3 spells CASERQQNVYGYTF. CDR3 nucleotides: TGTGCCAGCGAACGTCAACAGAATGTCTATGGCTACACCTTC. The variable domain in full, completed from reference TRBV2 and TRBJ1-2, reads EPEVTQTPSHQVTQMGQEVILRCVPISNHLYFYWYRQILGQKVEFLVSFYNNEISEKSEIFDDQFSVERPDGSNFTLKIRSTKLEDSAMYFCASERQQNVYGYTFGSGTRLTVV.

About this clone: Germline is not matched at one junction end, which may reflect a read error. This sample includes further DNA sequences coding for the same CDR3. The rearrangement uses TRBV10-3 and TRBJ2-2; 8 nucleotides match TRBD1. The CDR3 spans 14 residues. Germline V gives CDR1 ENHRY, CDR2 SYGVKD. CDR3 sequence reads: CAISAGGGTGELFF. The CDR3 DNA reads TGCGCCATCAGTGCAGGGGGCGGGACCGGGGAGCTGTTTTTT.

The rearrangement links TRBV5-1 to TRBJ2-1; 7 nucleotides line up with TRBD2. Trimming at V came to 3 bases and at J to 2 bases, leaving 2 bases not matched to a gene. This CDR3 is built from 14 residues. Germline V CDR1 and CDR2: SGHRS, YFSETQ. The chain's CDR3 is CASSSRGAYNEQFF. The CDR3 coding sequence is TGCGCCAGCAGCTCTCGGGGGGCCTACAATGAGCAGTTCTTC.

Concerning this clone itself: A much larger clone differs from this one at a single base, so this may be a read error. The rearrangement uses TRBV7-9 and TRBJ2-7, with TRBD2 identical over 9 bases. This CDR3 comprises 12 residues. V trimming: 5 bases; J trimming: 12 bases; junction bases outside the gene matches: 8. Germline-derived CDR1 and CDR2 are SEHNR and FQNEAQ (reference sequence). CDR3 DNA: TGTGCCAGCAGCCCCCGGACTAGCGTGCCGTACTTC. This gives the protein CASSPRTSVPYF.

V is TRBV5-4 and J is TRBJ2-5; TRBD1 might be the D (5 bases). The V gene lost 2 bases and the J gene lost 1 base, with 6 bases spanning the gap. The germline V gene encodes CDR1 SGHNT and CDR2 YYREEE (reference sequence). CDR3 length equals 13 residues. CDR3 sequence (DNA): TGTGCCAGCAGCTTACAGGTCCAAGAGACCCAGTACTTC. The encoded protein is CASSLQVQETQYF. Full variable domain (remainder filled in from reference TRBV5-4 and TRBJ2-5): ETGVTQSPTHLIKTRGQQVTLRCSSQSGHNTVSWYQQALGQGPQFIFQYYREEENGRGNFPPRFSGLQFPNYSSELNVNALELDDSALYLCASSLQVQETQYFGPGTRLLVL.

The chain links TRBV25-1 to TRBJ1-2; D may be TRBD1 (6 bases). With 8 bases removed from V and 3 bases from J, the gap between germline ends came to 10 bases. Germline loops: CDR1 MGHDK, CDR2 SYGVNS. The CDR3 is 12 residues long. CDR3 residues: CASATGDYGYTF. The CDR3 DNA sequence: TGTGCCAGCGCGACAGGAGACTATGGCTACACCTTC.